The rows below give T cell receptor beta chains drawn from one sample of a study of blood T cell repertoires in COVID-19. The protocol was immunoSEQ multiplex PCR, while the TCRdb copy is restricted to in-frame clones and leaves out a portion. The sample lists roughly 250,000 clones; about 87% were seen once. The sample was PBMCs or T cells enriched from blood (not recorded which). The receptors here all came from a woman aged 25 to 39 with acute COVID-19. The CDR3 runs from the conserved cysteine through the conserved F or W. A D gene is named only where the DNA matches it firmly. A clone size is listed for some rows: how often the clone was seen (once, few, many), or a class if it is expanded.

>NA|TRBV5-5|TRBJ1-2|NA
CASSKGQPGNGYTF
TGTGCCAGCAGCAAAGGACAGCCCGGCAATGGCTACACCTTC
>NA|TRBV12-3/TRBV12-4|TRBJ1-4|NA
CASSSGGREKLFF
TGTGCCAGCAGTTCCGGGGGGCGTGAAAAACTGTTTTTT
>TRBD2|TRBV7-7|TRBJ2-1|NA
CASSLVLAGGKFF
TGTGCTAGCAGCTTAGTACTAGCGGGGGGGAAATTCTTC
>NA|TRBV5-1|TRBJ1-6|NA
CASTSDSHESLHF
TGCGCCAGCACCTCCGACAGTCATGAATCCCTCCACTTT
>NA|TRBV19|TRBJ2-3|NA
CASGASDRTDTQYF
TGTGCCAGTGGGGCGTCCGACCGCACAGATACGCAGTATTTT
>NA|TRBV11-2|TRBJ1-6|NA
CASSSRRRGGSYNSPLHF
TGTGCCAGCAGCTCCAGGCGGAGGGGGGGCTCCTATAATTCACCCCTCCACTTT
>NA|TRBV12-5|TRBJ1-2|NA
CASGLARSLLANYGYTF
TGTGCTAGTGGTTTGGCCAGGTCTCTCCTCGCTAACTATGGCTACACCTTC
>NA|TRBV29-1|TRBJ1-1|NA
CSVTGVTEAFF
TGCAGCGTTACAGGAGTAACTGAAGCTTTCTTT
>NA|TRBV11-2|TRBJ2-5|NA
CASSFGETQYF
TGTGCCAGCAGCTTCGGAGAGACCCAGTACTTC
>TRBD1|TRBV19|TRBJ1-2|NA
CASSGGTEANYGYTF
TGTGCCAGTAGTGGGGGGACAGAAGCTAACTATGGCTACACCTTC
>TRBD1|TRBV6-1|TRBJ2-5|NA
CASSEGRGQYQETQYF
TGTGCCAGCAGTGAAGGTAGGGGACAGTACCAAGAGACCCAGTACTTC
>TRBD1|TRBV5-1|TRBJ1-2|NA
CASSFRTGDGYTF
TGCGCCAGCAGCTTTAGGACAGGGGATGGCTACACCTTC
>NA|TRBV11-2|TRBJ1-1|NA
CASSLGRAGAVRSTEAFF
TGTGCCAGCAGCTTAGGAAGGGCAGGGGCGGTCCGTAGCACTGAAGCTTTCTTT
>NA|TRBV4-1|TRBJ1-1|NA
CASSQGAGKNTEAFF
TGCGCCAGCAGCCAAGGTGCAGGGAAAAACACTGAAGCTTTCTTT
>NA|TRBV7-2|TRBJ2-7|NA
CASSFSEYYEQYF
TGTGCCAGCAGCTTTAGCGAATACTACGAGCAGTACTTC
>NA|TRBV27|TRBJ1-5|once
CASSLRGYGNQPQHF
TGTGCCAGCAGTCTGCGGGGATATGGCAATCAGCCCCAGCATTTT
>NA|TRBV5-6|TRBJ1-6|NA
CASSLQGGNSPLHF
TGTGCCAGCAGCTTACAGGGTGGTAATTCACCCCTCCACTTT
>NA|TRBV14|TRBJ1-1|NA
CASSQAALRLTPGGMNTEAFF
TGTGCCAGCAGCCAAGCGGCCCTGAGACTGACACCCGGAGGCATGAACACTGAAGCTTTCTTT
>NA|TRBV5-6|TRBJ2-7|NA
CASSPQQVSYEQYF
TGTGCCAGCAGCCCCCAACAGGTCTCCTACGAGCAGTACTTC
>TRBD1|TRBV5-8|TRBJ1-5|NA
CASGGQGRAQHF
TGTGCCAGCGGCGGACAGGGCAGGGCCCAGCATTTT
>TRBD1|TRBV6-5|TRBJ1-1|NA
CASTRTGENTEAFF
TGTGCCAGCACTAGGACAGGGGAGAACACTGAAGCTTTCTTT
>TRBD2|TRBV4-3|TRBJ2-2|NA
CASSQEWAGEGTGELFF
TGCGCCAGCAGCCAAGAATGGGCGGGGGAGGGCACCGGGGAGCTGTTTTTT
>TRBD2|TRBV7-2|TRBJ2-3|NA
CASSLVAGGQDTQYF
TGTGCCAGCAGCTTAGTAGCGGGGGGACAAGATACGCAGTATTTT
>NA|TRBV6-2/TRBV6-3|TRBJ2-7|few
CASSLQGLEQYF
TGTGCCAGCAGCCTACAGGGTTTGGAGCAGTACTTC
>NA|TRBV5-1|TRBJ1-3|NA
CASSSGGRIDSGNTIYF
TGCGCCAGCAGCTCGGGAGGGCGTATAGACTCTGGAAACACCATATATTTT
>NA|TRBV6-5|TRBJ1-2|NA
CATRVRQVYGYTF
TGTGCCACCCGCGTGAGACAGGTCTATGGCTACACCTTC